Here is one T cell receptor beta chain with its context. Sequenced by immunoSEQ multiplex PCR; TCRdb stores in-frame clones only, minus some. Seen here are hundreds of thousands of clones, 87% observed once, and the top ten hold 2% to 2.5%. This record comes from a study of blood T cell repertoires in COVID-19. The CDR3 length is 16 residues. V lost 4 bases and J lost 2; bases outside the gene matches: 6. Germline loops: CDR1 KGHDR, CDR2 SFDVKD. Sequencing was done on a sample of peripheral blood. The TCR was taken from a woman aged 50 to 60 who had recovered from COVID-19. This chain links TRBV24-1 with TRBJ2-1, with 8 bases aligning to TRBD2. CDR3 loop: CATSDYRAGAYNEQFF. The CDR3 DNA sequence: TGTGCCACCAGTGACTATAGAGCGGGAGCCTACAATGAGCAGTTCTTC.